This T cell receptor (beta chain) comes out of a study of CD8 T cells in ankylosing spondylitis. Study results and limitations: A motif in TCR beta, a set of eight highly homologous variants, appeared characteristic of ankylosing spondylitis blood. As for the disease-linked clones, they showed a CD8+ phenotype and occurred at relatively low frequencies in peripheral blood. Clones linked to disease were reported to show significant enrichment in matched ankylosing spondylitis synovial fluid.

With molecular barcodes, quantitative 5'-RACE was used to make the TCR beta libraries. Using its own MiXCR run on the 5' RACE reads, TCRdb lists one record per CDR3 protein. The data contain roughly 490,000 distinct CDR3 sequences, over 4% of them singletons. On this clonotype: Its target is not known.

V lost 5 bases to trimming and J lost 0 bases; unmatched junction nucleotides: 9. The CDR3 covers 18 residues. The chain combines TRBV12-3 or TRBV12-4 with TRBJ2-1; 11 bases map to TRBD2. Material: blood, either unsorted or a sorted T cell fraction (not recorded which). This TCR was sampled from a male donor with ankylosing spondylitis. In DNA, the CDR3 is TGTGCCAGCAGTCCGGGTAGCGGGGGGGCTATCTCCTACAATGAGCAGTTCTTC. It codes for CASSPGSGGAISYNEQFF.